One T cell receptor beta chain is described in this entry. Its antigen is not identified. Any history of autoimmune disease or systemic immunosuppression disqualified patients. The V and J ends lost 6 bases and 1 base respectively, with 8 bases between them. CDR3 length: 13 residues. Germline V gives CDR1 MNHEY, CDR2 SMNVEV (reference sequence). Libraries were prepared by immunoSEQ multiplex PCR; TCRdb keeps only in-frame clonotypes and omits some of them. The sample lists around 99,000 clones, 90% seen once, with approximately 0.16% in the top ten. These data are taken from a study of OX40 agonist ivuxolimab in advanced cancers. General study results and limits: The CD4+ and CD8+ T cells in the blood had expanded clonally by week 6 at 0.1 to 3.0 mg/kg.

This sequence originates from an adult with an advanced solid tumor such as melanoma, head and neck, liver or kidney cancer. The material was CD4+ or CD8+ T cells sorted from blood, obtained in a trial of the OX40 agonist ivuxolimab. This sequence joins TRBV27 and TRBJ2-3; D not resolved. The CDR3 loop reads CASSFQGTDTQYF. The CDR3 DNA sequence: TGTGCCAGCAGCTTCCAGGGCACAGATACGCAGTATTTT.